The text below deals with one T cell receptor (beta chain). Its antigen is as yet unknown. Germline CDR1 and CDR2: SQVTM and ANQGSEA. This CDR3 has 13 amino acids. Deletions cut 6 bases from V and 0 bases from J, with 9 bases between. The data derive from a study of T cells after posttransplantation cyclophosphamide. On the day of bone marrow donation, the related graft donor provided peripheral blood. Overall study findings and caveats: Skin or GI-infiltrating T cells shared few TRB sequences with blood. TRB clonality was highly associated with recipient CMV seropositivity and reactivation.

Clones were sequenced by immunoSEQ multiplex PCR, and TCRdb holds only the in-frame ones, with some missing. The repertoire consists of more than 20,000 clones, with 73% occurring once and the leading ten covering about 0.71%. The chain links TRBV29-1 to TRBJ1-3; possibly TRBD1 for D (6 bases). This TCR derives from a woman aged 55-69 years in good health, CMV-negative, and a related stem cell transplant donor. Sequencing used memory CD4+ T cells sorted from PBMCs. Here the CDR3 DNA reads TGCAGCGTAACGGACAGCTCTGGAAACACCATATATTTT. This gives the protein CSVTDSSGNTIYF. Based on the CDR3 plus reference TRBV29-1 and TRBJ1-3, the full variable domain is SAVISQKPSRDICQRGTSLTIQCQVDSQVTMMFWYRQQPGQSLTLIATANQGSEATYESGFVIDKFPISRPNLTFSTLTVSNMSPEDSSIYLCSVTDSSGNTIYFGEGSWLTVV.